This T cell receptor beta chain derives from a study of T cell repertoires in cytomegalovirus infection. Study-level background: Well-studied HLA-B-restricted CMV epitopes were used in the study alongside recently identified HLA-C-restricted ones. Public TCR beta signatures provided an indication of both CMV infection and a matching HLA type.

In the case of this clonotype: Its antigen is unidentified.

Germline CDR1 reads DFQATT; CDR2 reads SNEGSKA (reference sequence). V lost 6 bases, J lost 10 bases, and 18 bases lay in between. This CDR3 is built from 12 residues. A single record per CDR3 protein comes from TCRdb applying MiXCR to the reads. The table lists 640,000 or so distinct CDR3 sequences, roughly 36% of them singletons. V and J are TRBV20-1 and TRBJ1-2; no reliable D call. Sample: cultured PBMCs, taken from culture after CMV antigen stimulation. The origin of this receptor is a human donor in good health (CMV status not recorded). Some clones in this sample may be carry-over from other donors' samples. The CDR3, as DNA: TGCAGTGCAAACCCCAATAGAGGCCTCTACACCTTC. Translated: CSANPNRGLYTF.